The clone carrying this T cell receptor (beta chain) was seen only a few times. Its target is unknown. This record comes from a study of human T cells and chemical hapten exposure. At the level of the study: TCR yields per sample varied, mainly owing to small pooled library volume differences. Regarding the study as a whole: Each of the donors had alopecia, so their immune responses may not resemble those of healthy people. TCRs whose frequency exceeded 1 in 1000 remained the same following DPC sensitization. Versus controls, significantly more large CDR3 similarity clusters arose from expanded TCRs.

TCRdb itself ran the RACE reads through MiXCR, one entry per CDR3 protein. The table has roughly 94,000 distinct CDR3 sequences, about 9.3% seen once. Germline assignment: CDR1 SNHLY and CDR2 FYNNEI. The CDR3 runs to 12 residues. The V end lost 7 bases, the J end lost 3 bases, and 8 bases lay between the germline ends. The time point was: patch test 2, 6 weeks after DPC sensitization. Treatment of the sample: therapeutic diphenylcyclopropenone sensitization with weekly scalp DPC. The input for sequencing was whole blood, taken in connection with sensitization to the hapten diphenylcyclopropenone (DPC). The chain is built from TRBV2 and TRBJ2-3; possibly TRBD1 for D (6 bases). This clonotype was obtained from a woman aged 40 to 50 with alopecia areata. Some clones in this sample may be carry-over from other donors' samples. Here the CDR3 DNA reads TGTGCCAGCATGGGACAAACAGATACGCAGTATTTT. It codes for CASMGQTDTQYF.